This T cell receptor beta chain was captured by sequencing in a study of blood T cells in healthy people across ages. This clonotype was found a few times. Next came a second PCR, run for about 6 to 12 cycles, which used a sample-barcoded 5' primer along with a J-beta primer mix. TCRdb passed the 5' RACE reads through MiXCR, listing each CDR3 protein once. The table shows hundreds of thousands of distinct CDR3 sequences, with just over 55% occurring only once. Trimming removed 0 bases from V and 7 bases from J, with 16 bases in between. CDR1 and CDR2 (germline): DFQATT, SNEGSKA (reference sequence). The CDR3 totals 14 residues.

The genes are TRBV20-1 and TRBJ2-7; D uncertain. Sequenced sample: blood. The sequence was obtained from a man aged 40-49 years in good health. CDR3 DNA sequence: TGCAGTGCTAGAGATCTGACGACGTTCGAAGAGCAGTACTTC. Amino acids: CSARDLTTFEEQYF.